This record looks at one T cell receptor beta chain sequence and its context. The ends lost 6 bases at V and 5 bases at J; junction bases unmatched: 16. This CDR3 has 17 residues. CDR1 is MDHEN, CDR2 SYDVKM, per germline. The data derive from a study of blood T cell repertoires in COVID-19. Study-wide context: COVID-19 samples, acute and convalescent, were from the United States, Italy and Spain.

Authors' data handling: Reference gene primer amplification gave estimated nucleated cell counts. TCRdb's table, derived via immunoSEQ multiplex PCR, lists solely in-frame clones and lacks some. Clonal size and the V and J genes are those of that table, whereas D and trimming came from the DNA. This sample carries 140,000 to 150,000 clones, 84% of them seen once, and the ten largest clones take approximately 10%. This TCR derives from a man aged 55-75 years with active or convalescent COVID-19. J is TRBJ2-5 and V is TRBV28, with TRBD2 matching 9 bases. Sequenced input: peripheral blood. CDR3 sequence reads: CASRRGGGRALVETQYF. CDR3 nucleotide sequence: TGTGCCAGCAGAAGAGGTGGCGGGAGGGCCCTCGTGGAGACCCAGTACTTC.